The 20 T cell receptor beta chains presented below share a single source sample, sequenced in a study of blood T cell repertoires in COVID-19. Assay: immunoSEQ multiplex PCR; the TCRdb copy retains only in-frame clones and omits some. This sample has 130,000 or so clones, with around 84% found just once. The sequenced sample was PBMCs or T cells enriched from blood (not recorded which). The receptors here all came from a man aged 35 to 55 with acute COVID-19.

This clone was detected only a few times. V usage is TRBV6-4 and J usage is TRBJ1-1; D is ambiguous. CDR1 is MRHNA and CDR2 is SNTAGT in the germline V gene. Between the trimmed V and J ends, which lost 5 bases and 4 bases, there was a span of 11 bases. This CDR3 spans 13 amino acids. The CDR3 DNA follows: TGTGCCAGCAGTTCCTACGAGGGCACTGAAGCTTTCTTT. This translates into CASSSYEGTEAFF.

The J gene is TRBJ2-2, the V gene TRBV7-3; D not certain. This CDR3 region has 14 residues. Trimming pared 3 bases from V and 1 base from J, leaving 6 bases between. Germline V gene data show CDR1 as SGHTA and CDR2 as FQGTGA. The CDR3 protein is CASSFNKNTGELFF. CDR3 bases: TGTGCCAGCAGCTTTAACAAGAACACCGGGGAGCTGTTTTTT. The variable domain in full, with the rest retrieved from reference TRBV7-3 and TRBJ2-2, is GAGVSQTPSNKVTEKGKYVELRCDPISGHTALYWYRQSLGQGPEFLIYFQGTGAADDSGLPNDRFFAVRPEGSVSTLKIQRTERGDSAVYLCASSFNKNTGELFFGEGSRLTVL.

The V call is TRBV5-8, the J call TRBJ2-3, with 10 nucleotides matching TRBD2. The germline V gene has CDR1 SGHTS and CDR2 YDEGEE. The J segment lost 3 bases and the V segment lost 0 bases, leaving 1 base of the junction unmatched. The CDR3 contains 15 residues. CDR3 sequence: CASSLALAGTDTQYF. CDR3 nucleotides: TGTGCCAGCAGCTTGGCACTAGCGGGGACAGATACGCAGTATTTT. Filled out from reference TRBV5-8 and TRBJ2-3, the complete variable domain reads EAGVTQSPTHLIKTRGQQATLRCSPISGHTSVYWYQQALGLGLQFLLWYDEGEERNRGNFPPRFSGRQFPNYSSELNVNALELEDSALYLCASSLALAGTDTQYFGPGTRLTVL.

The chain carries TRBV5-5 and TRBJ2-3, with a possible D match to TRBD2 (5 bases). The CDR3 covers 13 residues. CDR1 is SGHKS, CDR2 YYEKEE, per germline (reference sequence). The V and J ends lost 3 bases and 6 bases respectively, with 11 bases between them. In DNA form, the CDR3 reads TGTGCCAGCAGCTCCACGCCGGGGGATACGCAGTATTTT. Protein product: CASSSTPGDTQYF.

In DNA, the CDR3 is TGTGCCAGCAGCATGGAAGGGGGGGATCAGCCCCAGCATTTT. Protein product: CASSMEGGDQPQHF. The J gene is TRBJ1-5, the V gene TRBV3-1 (or the pseudogene TRBV3-2); D might be TRBD1 (6 bases). Germline loops: CDR1 LGHDT, CDR2 YNNKEL (reference sequence). This CDR3 has 14 amino acids. Trimming took off 5 bases at V and 5 bases at J, with 13 bases between the two ends.

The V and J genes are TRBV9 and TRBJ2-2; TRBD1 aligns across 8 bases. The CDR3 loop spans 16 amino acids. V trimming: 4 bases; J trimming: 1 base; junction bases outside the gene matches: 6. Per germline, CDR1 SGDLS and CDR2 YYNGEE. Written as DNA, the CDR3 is TGTGCCAGCAGCCCTCGACAGGGGTGGAACACCGGGGAGCTGTTTTTT. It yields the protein CASSPRQGWNTGELFF. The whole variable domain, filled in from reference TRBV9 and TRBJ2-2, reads DSGVTQTPKHLITATGQRVTLRCSPRSGDLSVYWYQQSLDQGLQFLIQYYNGEERAKGNILERFSAQQFPDLHSELNLSSLELGDSALYFCASSPRQGWNTGELFFGEGSRLTVL.

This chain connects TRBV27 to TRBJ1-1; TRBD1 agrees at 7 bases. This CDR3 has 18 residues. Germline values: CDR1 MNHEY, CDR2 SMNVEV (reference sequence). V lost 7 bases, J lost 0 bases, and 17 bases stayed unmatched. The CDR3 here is CASKIRGVETLMNTEAFF. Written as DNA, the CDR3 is TGTGCCAGCAAGATCAGGGGGGTTGAAACCCTCATGAACACTGAAGCTTTCTTT.

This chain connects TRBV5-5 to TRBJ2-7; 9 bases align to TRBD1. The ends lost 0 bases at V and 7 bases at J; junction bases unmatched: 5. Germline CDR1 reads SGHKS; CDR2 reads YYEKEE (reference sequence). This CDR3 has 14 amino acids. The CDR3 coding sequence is TGTGCCAGCAGCTTGGCCGGGACAGGGTCGGAGCAGTACTTC. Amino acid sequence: CASSLAGTGSEQYF.

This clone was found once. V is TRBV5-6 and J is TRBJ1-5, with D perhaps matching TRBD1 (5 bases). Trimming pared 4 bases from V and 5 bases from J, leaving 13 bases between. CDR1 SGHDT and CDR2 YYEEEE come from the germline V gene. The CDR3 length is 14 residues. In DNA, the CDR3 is TGTGCCAGCAGCCTATCAGGGATCTATCAGCCCCAGCATTTT. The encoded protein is CASSLSGIYQPQHF.

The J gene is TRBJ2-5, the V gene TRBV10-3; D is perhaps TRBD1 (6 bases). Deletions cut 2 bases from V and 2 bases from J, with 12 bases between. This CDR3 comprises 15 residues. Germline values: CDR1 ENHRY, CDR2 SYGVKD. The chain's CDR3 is CAISEGGREQETQYF. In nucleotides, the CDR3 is TGTGCCATCAGTGAGGGGGGCAGGGAACAAGAGACCCAGTACTTC.

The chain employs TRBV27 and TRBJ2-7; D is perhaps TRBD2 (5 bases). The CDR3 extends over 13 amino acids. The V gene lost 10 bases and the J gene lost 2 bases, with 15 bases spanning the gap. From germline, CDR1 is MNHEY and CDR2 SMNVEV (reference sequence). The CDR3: CANRLALTYEQYF. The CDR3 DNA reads TGTGCCAACCGATTAGCGCTAACCTACGAGCAGTACTTC.

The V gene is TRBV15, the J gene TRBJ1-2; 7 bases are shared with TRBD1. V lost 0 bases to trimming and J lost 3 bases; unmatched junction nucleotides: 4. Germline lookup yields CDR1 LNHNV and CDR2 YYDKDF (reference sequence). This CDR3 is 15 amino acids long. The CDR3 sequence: CATSRDRDSYYGYTF. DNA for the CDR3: TGTGCCACCAGCAGAGATAGGGACAGCTACTATGGCTACACCTTC.

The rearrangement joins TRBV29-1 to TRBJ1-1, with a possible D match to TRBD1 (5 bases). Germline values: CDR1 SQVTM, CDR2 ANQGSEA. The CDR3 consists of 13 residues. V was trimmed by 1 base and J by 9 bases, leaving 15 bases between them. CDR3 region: CSVEGAAGEKAFF. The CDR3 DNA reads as TGCAGCGTTGAAGGAGCAGCGGGGGAGAAAGCTTTCTTT.

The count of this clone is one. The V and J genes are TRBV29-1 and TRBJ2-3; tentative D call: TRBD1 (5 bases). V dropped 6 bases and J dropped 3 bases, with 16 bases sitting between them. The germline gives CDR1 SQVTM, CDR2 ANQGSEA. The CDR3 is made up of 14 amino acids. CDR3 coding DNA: TGCAGCGTACAGGCAGACCCCAGAACAGATACGCAGTATTTT. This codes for CSVQADPRTDTQYF.

The CDR3 is CASRVSGSYEQYF. The CDR3 nucleotides are TGTGCCAGCAGGGTTAGCGGGAGTTACGAGCAGTACTTC. J is TRBJ2-7 and V is TRBV28; TRBD2 agrees at 9 bases. Germline V CDR1 and CDR2: MDHEN, SYDVKM. This CDR3 region has 13 residues. The junction had 4 bases not matched to a gene; V was cut back by 6 bases and J by 4 bases.

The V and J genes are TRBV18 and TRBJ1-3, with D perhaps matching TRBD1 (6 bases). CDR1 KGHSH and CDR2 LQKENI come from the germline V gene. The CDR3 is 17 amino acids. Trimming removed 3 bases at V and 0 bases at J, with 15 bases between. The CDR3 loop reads CASSPRRQDTSGNTIYF. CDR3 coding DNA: TGTGCCAGCTCACCTCGGAGACAGGACACCTCTGGAAACACCATATATTTT. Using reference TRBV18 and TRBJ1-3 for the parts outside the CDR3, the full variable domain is NAGVMQNPRHLVRRRGQEARLRCSPMKGHSHVYWYRQLPEEGLKFMVYLQKENIIDESGMPKERFSAEFPKEGPSILRIQQVVRGDSAAYFCASSPRRQDTSGNTIYFGEGSWLTVV.

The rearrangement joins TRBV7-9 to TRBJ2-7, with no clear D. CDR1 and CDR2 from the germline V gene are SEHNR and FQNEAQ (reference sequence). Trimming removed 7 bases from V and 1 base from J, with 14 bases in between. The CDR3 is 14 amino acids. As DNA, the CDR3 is TGTGCCAGCACCCCCATCCAGGAATCCTACGAGCAGTACTTC. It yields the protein CASTPIQESYEQYF. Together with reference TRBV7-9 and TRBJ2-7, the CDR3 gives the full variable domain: DTGVSQNPRHKITKRGQNVTFRCDPISEHNRLYWYRQTLGQGPEFLTYFQNEAQLEKSRLLSDRFSAERPKGSFSTLEIQRTEQGDSAMYLCASTPIQESYEQYFGPGTRLTVT.

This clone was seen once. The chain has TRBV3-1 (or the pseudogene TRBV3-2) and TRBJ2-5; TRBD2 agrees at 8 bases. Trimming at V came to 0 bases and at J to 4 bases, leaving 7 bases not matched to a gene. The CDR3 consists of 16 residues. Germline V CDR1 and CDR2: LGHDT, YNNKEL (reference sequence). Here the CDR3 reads CASSQDLGAGGETQYF. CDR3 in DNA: TGTGCCAGCAGCCAAGATCTCGGTGCGGGGGGAGAGACCCAGTACTTC.

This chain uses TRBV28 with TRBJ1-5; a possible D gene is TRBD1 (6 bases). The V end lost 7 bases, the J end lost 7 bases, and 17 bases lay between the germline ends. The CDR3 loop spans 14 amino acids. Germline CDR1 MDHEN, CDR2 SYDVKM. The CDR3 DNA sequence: TGTGCCAGCACCCTGATAGGGGGTCGCCAGCCCCAGCATTTT. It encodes CASTLIGGRQPQHF. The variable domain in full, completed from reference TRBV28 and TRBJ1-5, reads DVKVTQSSRYLVKRTGEKVFLECVQDMDHENMFWYRQDPGLGLRLIYFSYDVKMKEKGDIPEGYSVSREKKERFSLILESASTNQTSMYLCASTLIGGRQPQHFGDGTRLSIL.

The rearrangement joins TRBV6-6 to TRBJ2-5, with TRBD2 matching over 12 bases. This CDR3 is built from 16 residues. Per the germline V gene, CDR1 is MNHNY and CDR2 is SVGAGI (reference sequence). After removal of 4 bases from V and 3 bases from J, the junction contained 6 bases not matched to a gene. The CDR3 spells CASSSPASGGEETQYF. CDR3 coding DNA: TGTGCCAGCAGTTCCCCCGCTAGCGGGGGGGAAGAGACCCAGTACTTC.